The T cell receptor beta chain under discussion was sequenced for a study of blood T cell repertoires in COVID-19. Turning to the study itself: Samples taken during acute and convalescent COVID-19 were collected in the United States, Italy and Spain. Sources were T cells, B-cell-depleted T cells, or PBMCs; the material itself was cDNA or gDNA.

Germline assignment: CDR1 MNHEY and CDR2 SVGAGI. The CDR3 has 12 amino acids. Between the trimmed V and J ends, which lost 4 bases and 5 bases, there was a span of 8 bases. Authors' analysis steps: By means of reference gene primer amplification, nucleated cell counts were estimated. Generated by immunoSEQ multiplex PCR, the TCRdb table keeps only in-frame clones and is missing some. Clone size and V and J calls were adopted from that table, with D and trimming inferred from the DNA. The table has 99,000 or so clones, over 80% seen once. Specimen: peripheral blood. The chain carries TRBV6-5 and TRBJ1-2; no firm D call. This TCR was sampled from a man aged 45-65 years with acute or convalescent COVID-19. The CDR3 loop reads CASSLGVYGYTF. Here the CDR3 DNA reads TGTGCCAGCAGTTTAGGAGTTTATGGCTACACCTTC.